This paragraph reports one T cell receptor beta chain. The data originate from a study of cytomegalovirus exposure and HLA in healthy donors. PCR employed 60 Vbeta and 13 Jbeta primers. Produced via immunoSEQ multiplex PCR; TCRdb's table is partial and in-frame only. The sample yields about 130,000 clones, 81% seen once. Germline V lookup: CDR1 SGHRS, CDR2 YFSETQ. Trimming removed 2 bases at V and 8 bases at J, with 22 bases between. This CDR3 contains 16 residues. This clonotype was obtained from a man younger than 35 in good health and CMV-seronegative. Source material: PBMCs. The chain links TRBV5-1 to TRBJ1-2; TRBD1 is a possible D gene (6 bases). The CDR3 DNA follows: TGCGCCAGCAGCTTTAGGCAGGGGAGTAGAGCAAGGGGCTACACCTTC. Protein product: CASSFRQGSRARGYTF.